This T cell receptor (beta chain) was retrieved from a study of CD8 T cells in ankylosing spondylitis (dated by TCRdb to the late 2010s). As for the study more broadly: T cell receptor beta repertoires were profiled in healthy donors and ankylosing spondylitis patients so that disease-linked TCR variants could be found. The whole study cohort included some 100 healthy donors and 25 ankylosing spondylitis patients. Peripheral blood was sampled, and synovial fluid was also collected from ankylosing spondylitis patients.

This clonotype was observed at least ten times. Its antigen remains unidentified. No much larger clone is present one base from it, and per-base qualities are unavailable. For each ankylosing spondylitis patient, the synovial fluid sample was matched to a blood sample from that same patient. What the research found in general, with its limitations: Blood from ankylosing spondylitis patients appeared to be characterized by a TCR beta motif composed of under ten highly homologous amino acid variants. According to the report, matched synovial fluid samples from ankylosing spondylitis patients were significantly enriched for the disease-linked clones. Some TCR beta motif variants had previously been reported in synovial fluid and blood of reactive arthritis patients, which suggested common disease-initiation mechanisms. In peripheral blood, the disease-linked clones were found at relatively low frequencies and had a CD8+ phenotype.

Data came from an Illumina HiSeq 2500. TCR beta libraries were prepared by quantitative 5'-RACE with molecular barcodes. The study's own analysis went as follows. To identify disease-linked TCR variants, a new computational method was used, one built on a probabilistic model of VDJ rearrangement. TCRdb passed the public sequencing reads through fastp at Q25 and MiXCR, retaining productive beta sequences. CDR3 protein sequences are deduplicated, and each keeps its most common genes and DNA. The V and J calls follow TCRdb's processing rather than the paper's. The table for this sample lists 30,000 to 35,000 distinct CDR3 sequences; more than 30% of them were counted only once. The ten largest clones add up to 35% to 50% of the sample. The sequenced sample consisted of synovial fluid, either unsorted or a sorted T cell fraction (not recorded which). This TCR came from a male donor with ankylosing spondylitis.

In nucleotides, the sequence is TGTGCCAGCAGTGTTTTGGGCACCGGGGAGCTGTTTTTT. Protein translation: CASSVLGTGELFF. The chain is assembled from TRBV25-1 and TRBJ2-2; no D gene is confidently identified. CDR1 is given as MGHDK and CDR2 as SYGVNS, both from the germline V gene. Including cysteine and phenylalanine, the CDR3 has 13 amino acids. The read is trimmed to its CDR3 DNA, 39 bases read in frame from base 1. V was cut back by 4 bases and J by 4 bases, leaving a gap of 7 bases between them.